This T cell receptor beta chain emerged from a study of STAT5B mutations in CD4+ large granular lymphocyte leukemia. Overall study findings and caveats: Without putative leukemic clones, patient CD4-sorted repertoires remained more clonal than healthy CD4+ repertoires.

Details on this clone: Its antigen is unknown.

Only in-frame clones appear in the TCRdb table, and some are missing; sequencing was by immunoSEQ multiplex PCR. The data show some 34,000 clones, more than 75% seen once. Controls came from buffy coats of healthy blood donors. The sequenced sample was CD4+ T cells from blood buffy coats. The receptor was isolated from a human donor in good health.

The CDR3 reads CASSGTPGPGGDTQYF. DNA for the CDR3: TGTGCCAGCTCAGGAACACCGGGACCCGGCGGGGATACGCAGTATTTT. The rearrangement joins TRBV18 to TRBJ2-3; D is tentatively TRBD1 or TRBD2 (5 bases each). This CDR3 is 16 amino acids long. Germline lookup yields CDR1 KGHSH and CDR2 LQKENI. V lost 5 bases and J lost 6, with 21 bases in between. Full variable domain (rest looked up from reference TRBV18 and TRBJ2-3): NAGVMQNPRHLVRRRGQEARLRCSPMKGHSHVYWYRQLPEEGLKFMVYLQKENIIDESGMPKERFSAEFPKEGPSILRIQQVVRGDSAAYFCASSGTPGPGGDTQYFGPGTRLTVL.